Below are 12 T cell receptor beta chains sequenced from a single sample in a study of graft-versus-host responses after intestinal transplantation. Graft samples were processed, releasing intraepithelial and lamina propria lymphocytes. The assay was immunoSEQ multiplex PCR, and TCRdb's table has in-frame clones only and misses some. The repertoire has about 22,000 clones, roughly 79% of them found once; the top ten carry roughly 3%. Sequenced material: ileum tissue, taken 12 days after intestinal transplant. These receptors all stem from a human patient who received an intestinal transplant, so some T cells may come from the graft donor.

The rearrangement uses TRBV25-1 and TRBJ1-1; 12 nucleotides match TRBD1. Germline V gene lookup returns CDR1 MGHDK and CDR2 SYGVNS. The trim removed 8 bases at V and 3 bases at J, leaving 10 bases unmatched. This CDR3 spans 16 amino acids. The DNA of the CDR3 is TGTGCCAGCGGAGAATCGGGGACAGGGGGCGACACTGAAGCTTTCTTT. It yields the protein CASGESGTGGDTEAFF.

This sequence joins TRBV19 and TRBJ2-7; 9 bases line up with TRBD2. The V gene end was trimmed by 4 bases and the J gene end by 3 bases; junction bases not matched to a gene: 7. Germline CDR1 is LNHDA and CDR2 is SQIVND (reference sequence). The CDR3 length is 15 residues. DNA of the CDR3: TGTGCCAGTAGTAGCGCGGGAGGGCCGGGCTACGAGCAGTACTTC. This gives the protein CASSSAGGPGYEQYF.

The CDR3 coding sequence is TGTGCCAGCAGCTTTTTGGGGGGGCCCGACACCGGGGAGCTGTTTTTT. As protein: CASSFLGGPDTGELFF. This chain links TRBV7-6 with TRBJ2-2; weak D call: TRBD2 (7 bases). The CDR3 is 16 residues long. Between the trimmed V and J ends, which lost 3 bases and 3 bases, there was a span of 14 bases. CDR1 is SGHVS, CDR2 FNYEAQ, per germline. The variable domain in full, completed from reference TRBV7-6 and TRBJ2-2, reads GAGVSQSPRYKVTKRGQDVALRCDPISGHVSLYWYRQALGQGPEFLTYFNYEAQQDKSGLPNDRFSAERPEGSISTLTIQRTEQRDSAMYRCASSFLGGPDTGELFFGEGSRLTVL.

The rearrangement links TRBV7-8 to TRBJ2-3, with 14 bases aligning to TRBD2. Looked up from germline, CDR1 is SGHVS and CDR2 is FQNEAQ. The junction had 4 bases not matched to a gene; V was cut back by 5 bases and J by 0 bases. This CDR3 region has 17 residues. The CDR3 DNA sequence: TGTGCCAGCAGCCCGGGACTAGCGGGGGCTAGCACAGATACGCAGTATTTT. Translating gives CASSPGLAGASTDTQYF.

CDR3: CASSPQGSSYGYTF. The CDR3 bases are TGCGCCAGCAGCCCGCAGGGTTCAAGCTATGGCTACACCTTC. The chain uses TRBV4-3 and TRBJ1-2; D is possibly TRBD1 (5 bases). Germline CDR1 reads LGHNA; CDR2 reads YSLEER. With 4 bases removed from V and 4 bases from J, the gap between germline ends came to 13 bases. The CDR3 has 14 residues.

The chain employs TRBV29-1 and TRBJ1-5; TRBD1 might be the D (5 bases). V lost 0 bases and J lost 8, with 11 bases in between. Germline V gives CDR1 SQVTM, CDR2 ANQGSEA. The CDR3 contains 13 residues. CDR3 in amino acids: CSVEEARGKPQHF. In DNA, the CDR3 is TGCAGCGTTGAAGAGGCAAGGGGAAAGCCCCAGCATTTT.

This chain connects TRBV10-2 to TRBJ2-5; 7 bases are shared with TRBD1. This CDR3 contains 15 residues. Trimming took 2 bases from V and 1 from J; bases not matched to a gene: 4. CDR1 is WSHSY and CDR2 is SAAADI in the germline V gene. DNA of the CDR3: TGCGCCAGCAGTGAGCCACGACAGGGCCAAGAGACCCAGTACTTC. This codes for CASSEPRQGQETQYF.

This rearrangement joins TRBV5-6 to TRBJ1-5, with 8 bases lining up with TRBD1. The V segment lost 2 bases and the J segment 3 bases; nucleotides outside the gene matches: 7. Germline CDR1 is SGHDT and CDR2 is YYEEEE. The CDR3 consists of 16 residues. CDR3 residues: CASSFYHRGYNQPQHF. The CDR3 DNA follows: TGTGCCAGCAGCTTTTACCACAGGGGGTACAATCAGCCCCAGCATTTT.

The chain has TRBV28 and TRBJ2-1, with 9 bases aligning to TRBD2. Per the germline V gene, CDR1 is MDHEN and CDR2 is SYDVKM. Germline trimming cut 3 bases from V and 2 bases from J; bases unmatched to any gene: 2. The CDR3 spans 15 residues. As DNA, the CDR3 is TGTGCCAGCAGTTTTGGCGGGAGGGCCTACAATGAGCAGTTCTTC. It translates to CASSFGGRAYNEQFF.

This clone showed up just once. The chain is built from TRBV7-9 and TRBJ1-1; unclear D gene. This CDR3 has 13 amino acids. Looked up from germline, CDR1 is SEHNR and CDR2 is FQNEAQ (reference sequence). Trimming took off 3 bases at V and 4 bases at J, with 9 bases between the two ends. The CDR3 DNA follows: TGTGCCAGCAGCTTGACCGGGGTCACTGAAGCTTTCTTT. Translated, it gives CASSLTGVTEAFF.

The rearrangement uses TRBV4-1 and TRBJ1-3; 8 bases line up with TRBD1. V lost 4 bases to trimming and J lost 4 bases; unmatched junction nucleotides: 6. The CDR3 has 15 residues. Germline values: CDR1 MGHRA, CDR2 YSYEKL. The CDR3 is CASSPSTGVGNTIYF. In nucleotides, the CDR3 is TGCGCCAGCAGCCCCTCGACAGGGGTCGGAAACACCATATATTTT.

The V gene is TRBV5-6, the J gene TRBJ2-1; weak D call: TRBD2 (5 bases). CDR3 length: 15 residues. Trimming stripped 7 bases from V and 0 bases from J, with 14 bases between. Germline V gene lookup returns CDR1 SGHDT and CDR2 YYEEEE. CDR3 coding DNA: TGTGCCAGCTCGGGAAGGGCAAGCTCCTACAATGAGCAGTTCTTC. Its protein is CASSGRASSYNEQFF.